Listed below are T cell receptor beta chains from one sample, sequenced in a study of blood T cell repertoires in COVID-19. The method was immunoSEQ multiplex PCR; TCRdb's version includes in-frame clones alone and lacks a portion of them. Altogether about 190,000 clones are present, about 80% being singletons, with the ten largest covering 7.8%. Sequencing was performed on peripheral blood. These receptors were collected from a woman aged 55-75 years with COVID-19, enrolled during active disease. Each CDR3 is given with its conserved first and last residue. D genes are given only for firm matches. Only part of the rows carry a size: once, few, many, or a class if the clone is expanded.

clone_size	d_call	v_call	j_call	cdr3_nt	cdr3_aa
NA	TRBD2	TRBV7-2	TRBJ2-5	TGTGCCAGCAGCCCACGGGCGGCGGGAGTCACCCAAGAGACCCAGTACTTC	CASSPRAAGVTQETQYF
NA	TRBD2	TRBV5-4	TRBJ2-3	TGTGCCAGCAGCTTGCCGGGGGGGATCGCAGATACGCAGTATTTT	CASSLPGGIADTQYF
NA	TRBD2	TRBV19	TRBJ2-1	TGTGCCAGTAGTGGTTGGACTAGCGGGAGCTACAATGAGCAGTTCTTC	CASSGWTSGSYNEQFF
NA	TRBD2	TRBV5-4	TRBJ2-2	TGTGCCAGCAGCTGGGGACTAGCGGGGCTCACCGGGGAGCTGTTTTTT	CASSWGLAGLTGELFF
NA	NA	TRBV4-3	TRBJ2-1	TGCGCCAGCAGCCAAGATTTAGATGGTTACAATGAGCAGTTCTTC	CASSQDLDGYNEQFF
once	NA	TRBV7-3	TRBJ2-3	TGTGCCAGCAGCTTAAGCGCGCAGGGATTAGATACGCAGTATTTT	CASSLSAQGLDTQYF
once	NA	TRBV7-6	TRBJ2-2	TGTGCCAGCAGCATACGCGAGGGCGGGGAGCTGTTTTTT	CASSIREGGELFF
NA	NA	TRBV6-5	TRBJ2-7	TGTGCCAGCAGTCTGACAAGCTACGAGCAGTACTTC	CASSLTSYEQYF
NA	NA	TRBV24-1	TRBJ1-5	TGTGCCACCAGTGATTCCCTTGGCGGAGCCCACGGCAATCAGCCCCAGCATTTT	CATSDSLGGAHGNQPQHF
few	NA	TRBV4-3	TRBJ1-4	TGCGCCAGCAGCCAAGATCAAGGGGAGGTTGAAAAACTGTTTTTT	CASSQDQGEVEKLFF
NA	TRBD1	TRBV12-5	TRBJ1-1	TGTGCTAGTGGTTTGTCGGACAGGGTTCACACTGAAGCTTTCTTT	CASGLSDRVHTEAFF
few	NA	TRBV6-4	TRBJ1-6	TGTGCCAGCAGTCTTGTGGGACGGGGGAATTCACCCCTCCACTTT	CASSLVGRGNSPLHF
NA	NA	TRBV19	TRBJ2-1	TGTGCCAGTAGTATCTACCCACGGGGGTCCTCCTACAATGAGCAGTTCTTC	CASSIYPRGSSYNEQFF
NA	TRBD1	TRBV29-1	TRBJ1-1	TGCAGCGTCCACGACAGGGAGACTGAAGCTTTCTTT	CSVHDRETEAFF
NA	NA	TRBV15	TRBJ1-1	TGTGCCACCAGCAGAGATGGTACGAGTACGGGGACTGAAGCTTTCTTT	CATSRDGTSTGTEAFF
few	TRBD1	TRBV29-1	TRBJ2-1	TGCAGCGGCCGGACAGGGGCCAATGAGCAGTTCTTC	CSGRTGANEQFF
NA	TRBD2	TRBV9	TRBJ2-3	TGTGCCAGCAGCGCCGGGACTAGCGGGAGGGTTCATGGAGATACGCAGTATTTT	CASSAGTSGRVHGDTQYF
NA	TRBD2	TRBV7-3	TRBJ2-1	TGTGCCAGCAGCTTAAAAGCGGGGGATTACAATGAGCAGTTCTTC	CASSLKAGDYNEQFF
NA	TRBD1	TRBV28	TRBJ2-7	TGTGCCAGCAGACAAAACAGGGGTCTCTACGAGCAGTACTTC	CASRQNRGLYEQYF
NA	TRBD1	TRBV27	TRBJ1-1	TGTGCCAGCAGTTTAGCAGGGGGGAACACTGAAGCTTTCTTT	CASSLAGGNTEAFF
NA	TRBD1	TRBV4-2	TRBJ2-1	TGTGCCAGCAGCCAAGACTACCGGGACAGGGGTAACAATGAGCAGTTCTTC	CASSQDYRDRGNNEQFF
NA	TRBD2	TRBV27	TRBJ2-1	TGTGCCAGCAGTGGTGGAGCGGGAGTTTACAATGAGCAGTTCTTC	CASSGGAGVYNEQFF
NA	TRBD1	TRBV2	TRBJ1-6	TGTGCCAGCACAGGGGGCTACTATAATTCACCCCTCCACTTT	CASTGGYYNSPLHF
NA	NA	TRBV29-1	TRBJ2-7	TGCAGCGTTGCCGGGAACTCCTACGAGCAGTACTTC	CSVAGNSYEQYF
NA	NA	TRBV27	TRBJ2-1	TGTGCCAGCAGTCCCCGATGGGGAGGTTCAAATGAGCAGTTCTTC	CASSPRWGGSNEQFF
NA	TRBD2	TRBV28	TRBJ2-1	TGTGCCAGCAGTTTTAGCGGGATAGACTACAATGAGCAGTTCTTC	CASSFSGIDYNEQFF
NA	NA	TRBV11-2	TRBJ1-3	TGTGCCAGCAGCTTACAGGGCTCTGGAAACACCATATATTTT	CASSLQGSGNTIYF
NA	NA	TRBV5-6	TRBJ1-4	TGTGCCAGCAGTCTCGGGCAGGGGTCTAATGAAAAACTGTTTTTT	CASSLGQGSNEKLFF
NA	TRBD1	TRBV11-2	TRBJ1-1	TGTGCCAGCAGCTTAGGGGACAGGCCAAGCGGGGAAGCTTTCTTT	CASSLGDRPSGEAFF
NA	TRBD1	TRBV28	TRBJ1-2	TGTGCCAGCTCCGGACAGGGGGCTGGAGGCTACACCTTC	CASSGQGAGGYTF
few	NA	TRBV7-9	TRBJ1-2	TGTGCCAGCAGCACCGAAATCGGGGGCTACACCTTC	CASSTEIGGYTF
NA	TRBD1	TRBV7-9	TRBJ1-2	TGTGCCAGCAGCTTAGCCAAACCTACAGGGGGAGATGGCTACACCTTC	CASSLAKPTGGDGYTF
few	TRBD1	TRBV18	TRBJ1-1	TGTGCCAGCTCATTGGACTACAGGGGAATGAACACTGAAGCTTTCTTT	CASSLDYRGMNTEAFF
NA	NA	TRBV27	TRBJ2-7	TGTGCCAGCAGTCACCGAGGTAGCAGCCACGAGCAGTACTTC	CASSHRGSSHEQYF
NA	TRBD2	TRBV4-2	TRBJ2-3	TGTGCCAGCAGCCGTGGGACTAGCGGGGGAGTAACAGATACGCAGTATTTT	CASSRGTSGGVTDTQYF
NA	TRBD1	TRBV7-9	TRBJ2-5	TGTGCCAGCAGCCTCCACACCGGGACAGGGGTGGAGACCCAGTACTTC	CASSLHTGTGVETQYF
NA	NA	TRBV7-8	TRBJ2-1	TGTGCCAGCAGCTTATACCAGGGGGGAGAGCAGTTCTTC	CASSLYQGGEQFF
NA	NA	TRBV5-1	TRBJ2-2	TGCGCCAGCGATAAGACTGGGAGTTCCTACACCGGGGAGCTGTTTTTT	CASDKTGSSYTGELFF
NA	NA	TRBV5-1	TRBJ1-3	TGCGCCAGCAGCTTGACAGGGCTGGGTGGAAACACCATATATTTT	CASSLTGLGGNTIYF
NA	TRBD1	TRBV6-1	TRBJ1-6	TGTGCCAGCAGTGAAGGACAGGGGGTCGGAAATTCACCCCTCCACTTT	CASSEGQGVGNSPLHF